Shown below are 5 T cell receptor beta chains from a single sample sequenced in a study of shared clonotypes between healthy human individuals. This table comes from immunoSEQ multiplex PCR, and its TCRdb copy is limited to in-frame clones, with some not included. The repertoire consists of 500,000 or so clones, with around 95% occurring once and the leading ten covering approximately 0.067%. Material: naive CD4+ T cells sorted from blood. Subset described: CD45RA+ positively selected. The origin of the receptors is a woman between 25 and 40 years old in good health.

The chain couples TRBV7-9 to TRBJ2-7; 10 bases match TRBD1. Per germline, CDR1 SEHNR and CDR2 FQNEAQ (reference sequence). The CDR3 loop spans 15 amino acids. The V segment lost 5 bases and the J segment 3 bases; nucleotides outside the gene matches: 7. The CDR3 loop is CASSQQDRGDYEQYF. The DNA for the CDR3 is TGTGCCAGCAGCCAGCAGGACAGGGGGGACTACGAGCAGTACTTC.

The chain is built from TRBV7-2 and TRBJ2-7, with D unclear. In germline, CDR1 is SGHTA, CDR2 FQGNSA. CDR3 length: 11 amino acids. The V end was cut by 4 bases, the J end by 4 bases, with 5 bases between. CDR3 in amino acids: CASSSIYEQYF. For the CDR3, the DNA is TGTGCCAGCAGCTCCATATACGAGCAGTACTTC.

This clone was observed a single time. J is TRBJ2-7 and V is TRBV10-3, with D tentatively TRBD2 (5 bases). Trimming cost V 5 bases and J 2 bases, with 16 bases left between them. CDR1 is ENHRY, CDR2 SYGVKD, per germline. The CDR3 length is 15 residues. CDR3 sequence (DNA): TGTGCCATCAGTCCGGTCGGGAAGTATACCTACGAGCAGTACTTC. Its protein is CAISPVGKYTYEQYF.

The rearrangement links TRBV20-1 to TRBJ2-3, with no clear D. V was trimmed by 2 bases and J by 5 bases, leaving 5 bases between them. Germline V gene sequence: CDR1 DFQATT, CDR2 SNEGSKA (reference sequence). The CDR3 covers 11 residues. The CDR3 DNA reads as TGCAGTGCTAGACAGCAAGATACGCAGTATTTT. Translated, it gives CSARQQDTQYF.

The chain uses TRBV18 and TRBJ1-4, with D maybe TRBD1 (5 bases). The V end lost 2 bases, the J end lost 6 bases, and 13 bases lay between the germline ends. Germline loops: CDR1 KGHSH, CDR2 LQKENI. The length of the CDR3 is 15 residues. The CDR3: CASSPTTVRDEKLFF. The CDR3 coding sequence is TGTGCCAGCTCACCAACGACAGTTCGGGATGAAAAACTGTTTTTT. The full variable domain, its missing parts supplied by reference TRBV18 and TRBJ1-4, is NAGVMQNPRHLVRRRGQEARLRCSPMKGHSHVYWYRQLPEEGLKFMVYLQKENIIDESGMPKERFSAEFPKEGPSILRIQQVVRGDSAAYFCASSPTTVRDEKLFFGSGTQLSVL.